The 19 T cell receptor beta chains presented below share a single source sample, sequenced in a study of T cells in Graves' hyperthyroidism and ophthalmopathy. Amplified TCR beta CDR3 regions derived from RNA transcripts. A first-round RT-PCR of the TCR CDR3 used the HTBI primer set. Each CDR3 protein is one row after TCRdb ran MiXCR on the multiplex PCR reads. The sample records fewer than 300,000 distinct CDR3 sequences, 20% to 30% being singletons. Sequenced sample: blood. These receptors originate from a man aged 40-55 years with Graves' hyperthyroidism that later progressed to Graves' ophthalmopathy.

The CDR3 spells CASSPGTSAPQYF. The CDR3 nucleotides are TGTGCCAGCAGCCCGGGCACTAGCGCGCCTCAGTACTTC. The V call is TRBV7-2, the J call TRBJ2-5, with 7 nucleotides matching TRBD2. The CDR3 length is 13 residues. Germline V gene sequence: CDR1 SGHTA, CDR2 FQGNSA. V lost 5 bases, J lost 11 bases, and 11 bases stayed unmatched.

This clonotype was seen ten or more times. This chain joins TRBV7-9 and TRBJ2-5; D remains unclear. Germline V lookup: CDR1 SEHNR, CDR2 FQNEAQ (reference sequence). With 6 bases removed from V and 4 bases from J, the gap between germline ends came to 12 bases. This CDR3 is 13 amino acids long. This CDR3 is CASSQVSGETQYF. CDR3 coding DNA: TGTGCCAGCAGTCAAGTATCGGGAGAGACCCAGTACTTC.

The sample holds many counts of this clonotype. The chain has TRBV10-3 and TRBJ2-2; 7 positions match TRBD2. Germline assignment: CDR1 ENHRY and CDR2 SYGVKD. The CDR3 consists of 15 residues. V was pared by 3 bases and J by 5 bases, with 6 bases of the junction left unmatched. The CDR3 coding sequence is TGTGCCATCAGTGATAGCGGGTCTCAGACCGGGGAGCTGTTTTTT. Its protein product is CAISDSGSQTGELFF.

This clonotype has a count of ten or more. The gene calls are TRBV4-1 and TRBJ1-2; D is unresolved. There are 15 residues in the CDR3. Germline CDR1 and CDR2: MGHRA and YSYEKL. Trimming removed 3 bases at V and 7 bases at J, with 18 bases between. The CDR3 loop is CASSHQQPSKGGYTF. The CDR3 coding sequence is TGCGCCAGCAGCCATCAACAGCCTTCCAAGGGTGGCTACACCTTC.

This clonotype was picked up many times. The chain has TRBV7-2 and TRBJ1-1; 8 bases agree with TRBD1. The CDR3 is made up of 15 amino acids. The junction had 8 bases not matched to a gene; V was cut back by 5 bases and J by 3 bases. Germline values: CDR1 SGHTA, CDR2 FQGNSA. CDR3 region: CASSIDRGEYTEAFF. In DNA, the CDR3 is TGTGCCAGCAGCATCGACAGGGGAGAGTACACTGAAGCTTTCTTT.

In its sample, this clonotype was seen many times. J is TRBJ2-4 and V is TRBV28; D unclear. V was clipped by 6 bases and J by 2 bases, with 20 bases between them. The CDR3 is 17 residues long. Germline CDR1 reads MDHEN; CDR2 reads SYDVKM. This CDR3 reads CASRSDSPHRTKNIQYF. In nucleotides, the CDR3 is TGTGCCAGCAGATCCGACTCACCCCATAGGACCAAAAACATTCAGTACTTC.

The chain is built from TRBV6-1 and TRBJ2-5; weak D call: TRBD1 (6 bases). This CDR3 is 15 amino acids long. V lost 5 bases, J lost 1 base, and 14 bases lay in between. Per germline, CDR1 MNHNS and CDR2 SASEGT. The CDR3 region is CASSKPTGPQETQYF. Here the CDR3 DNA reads TGTGCCAGCAGTAAACCGACAGGACCCCAAGAGACCCAGTACTTC.

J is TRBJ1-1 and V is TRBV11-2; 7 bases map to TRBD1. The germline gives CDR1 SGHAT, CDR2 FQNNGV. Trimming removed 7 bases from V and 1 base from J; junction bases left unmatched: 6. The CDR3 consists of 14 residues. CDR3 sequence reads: CASTPGTENTEAFF. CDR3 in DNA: TGTGCCAGCACCCCCGGGACAGAGAACACTGAAGCTTTCTTT.

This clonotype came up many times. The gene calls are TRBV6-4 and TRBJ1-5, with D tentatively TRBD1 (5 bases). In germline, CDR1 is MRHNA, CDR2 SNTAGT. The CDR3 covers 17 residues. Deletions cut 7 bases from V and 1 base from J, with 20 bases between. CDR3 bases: TGTGCCAGCAAATTAGATCCTCAAGGGGTCAGCAATCAGCCCCAGCATTTT. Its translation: CASKLDPQGVSNQPQHF.

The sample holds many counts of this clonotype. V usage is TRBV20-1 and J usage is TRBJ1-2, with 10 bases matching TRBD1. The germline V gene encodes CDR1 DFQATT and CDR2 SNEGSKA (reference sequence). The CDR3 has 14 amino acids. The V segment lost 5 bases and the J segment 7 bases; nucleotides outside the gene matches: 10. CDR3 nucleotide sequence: TGCAGTGCTGGAGGGGGACAGGGGAAATCTGGCTACACCTTC. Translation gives CSAGGGQGKSGYTF.

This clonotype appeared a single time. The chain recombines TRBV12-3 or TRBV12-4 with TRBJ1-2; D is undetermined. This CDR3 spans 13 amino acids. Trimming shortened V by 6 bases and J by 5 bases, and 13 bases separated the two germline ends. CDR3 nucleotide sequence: TGTGCCAGCAGCTTGCCTGGGTGGTATGGCTACACCTTC. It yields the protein CASSLPGWYGYTF.

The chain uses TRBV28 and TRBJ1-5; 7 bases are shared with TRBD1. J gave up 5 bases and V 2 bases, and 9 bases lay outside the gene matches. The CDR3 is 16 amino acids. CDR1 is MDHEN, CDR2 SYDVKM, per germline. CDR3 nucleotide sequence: TGTGCCAGCAGTTTAGTTCCCGGGACAGACGATCAGCCCCAGCATTTT. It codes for CASSLVPGTDDQPQHF.

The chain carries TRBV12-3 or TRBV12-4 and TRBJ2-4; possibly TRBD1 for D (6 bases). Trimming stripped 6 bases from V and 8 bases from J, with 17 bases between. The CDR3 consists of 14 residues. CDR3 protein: CASRLDSHGDIQYF. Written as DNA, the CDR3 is TGTGCCAGCAGATTGGACAGTCATGGGGACATTCAGTACTTC.

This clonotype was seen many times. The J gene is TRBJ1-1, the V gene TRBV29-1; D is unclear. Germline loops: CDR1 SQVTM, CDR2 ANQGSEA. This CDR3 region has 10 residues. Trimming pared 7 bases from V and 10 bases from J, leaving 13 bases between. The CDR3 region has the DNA TGCAGCGCCGGAACGGGTGCAGCTTTCTTT. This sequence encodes CSAGTGAAFF.

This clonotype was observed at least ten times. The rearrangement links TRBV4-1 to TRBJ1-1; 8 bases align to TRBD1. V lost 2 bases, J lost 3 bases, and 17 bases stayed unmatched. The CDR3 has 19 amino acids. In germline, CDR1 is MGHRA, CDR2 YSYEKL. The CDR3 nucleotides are TGCGCCAGCAGCCAAACCCACCGCCGCAGGGGGCTTCCGGACACTGAAGCTTTCTTT. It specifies CASSQTHRRRGLPDTEAFF.

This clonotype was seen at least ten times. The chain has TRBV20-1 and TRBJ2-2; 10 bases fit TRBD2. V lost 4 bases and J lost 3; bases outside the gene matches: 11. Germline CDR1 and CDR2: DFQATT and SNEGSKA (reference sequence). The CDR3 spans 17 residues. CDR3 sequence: CSATSFGSGRHTGELFF. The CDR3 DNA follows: TGCAGTGCTACTTCGTTCGGTAGCGGGAGGCACACCGGGGAGCTGTTTTTT.

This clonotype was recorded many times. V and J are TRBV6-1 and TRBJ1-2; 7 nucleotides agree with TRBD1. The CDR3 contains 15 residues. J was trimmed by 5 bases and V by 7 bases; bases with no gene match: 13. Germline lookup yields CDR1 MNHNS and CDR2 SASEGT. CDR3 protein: CASTPADRRSYGYTF. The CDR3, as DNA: TGTGCCAGCACTCCGGCGGACAGGCGATCTTATGGCTACACCTTC.

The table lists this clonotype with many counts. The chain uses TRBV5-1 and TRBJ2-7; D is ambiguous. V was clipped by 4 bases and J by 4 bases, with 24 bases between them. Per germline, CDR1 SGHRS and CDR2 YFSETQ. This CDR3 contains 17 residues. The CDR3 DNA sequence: TGCGCCAGCAGCCCTCCGCCGCTACAGAGGAGTGGGTACGAGCAGTACTTC. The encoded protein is CASSPPPLQRSGYEQYF.

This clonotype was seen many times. CDR3 region: CATSIPGTGHEQYF. Here the CDR3 DNA reads TGTGCCACCAGCATACCCGGGACAGGGCACGAGCAGTACTTC. The V and J genes are TRBV15 and TRBJ2-7; 9 bases line up with TRBD1. Germline lookup yields CDR1 LNHNV and CDR2 YYDKDF (reference sequence). The CDR3 runs 14 residues. Trimming removed 4 bases from V and 5 bases from J; junction bases left unmatched: 6.